The clone carrying this TCR beta chain has more than one count but fewer than ten. The genes and germline here are from mouse. The read gets to within 1 residue of the CDR3 end, and the germline J gene fills in the rest. J was trimmed by 7 bases and V by 0 bases; bases with no gene match: 7. Germline V gene data show CDR1 as SGHLS and CDR2 as HYDKME. The CDR3 loop spans 14 amino acids. The sample belongs to a study of tissue T cells after allogeneic stem cell transplantation. Produced via immunoSEQ multiplex PCR; TCRdb's table is partial and in-frame only. This sample has roughly 51,000 clones; approximately 70% occur once, and the top ten carry around 0.5%.

The sequence was obtained from a pool of C57BL/6 mice in good health. The chain carries TRBV12-2 and TRBJ2-7; the match to TRBD1 covers 8 bases. The material sequenced was sorted cells pooled from one or two spleens. This chain's CDR3 is CASSLETGVWEQYF. The covered CDR3 bases are TGTGCCAGCTCTCTCGAGACAGGGGTCTGGGAACAGTAC.